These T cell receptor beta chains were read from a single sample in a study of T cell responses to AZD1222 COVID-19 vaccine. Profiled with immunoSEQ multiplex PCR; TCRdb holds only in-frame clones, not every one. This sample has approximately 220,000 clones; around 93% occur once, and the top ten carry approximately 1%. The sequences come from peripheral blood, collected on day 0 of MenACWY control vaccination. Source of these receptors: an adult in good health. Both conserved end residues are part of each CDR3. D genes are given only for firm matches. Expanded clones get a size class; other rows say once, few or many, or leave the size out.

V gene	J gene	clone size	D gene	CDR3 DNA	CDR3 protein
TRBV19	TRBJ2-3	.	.	TGTGCCAGTAGTATGCGGGCGGGGCCCACAGATACGCAGTATTTT	CASSMRAGPTDTQYF
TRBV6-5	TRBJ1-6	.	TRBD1	TGTGCCAGCCGGGGACAGATTAATTCACCCCTCCACTTT	CASRGQINSPLHF
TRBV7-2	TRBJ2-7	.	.	TGTGCCAGCAGCTTAGTGGGGGGGCTGGGCGAGCAGTACTTC	CASSLVGGLGEQYF
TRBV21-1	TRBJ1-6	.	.	TGTGCCAGCAGCACCACAGGGAGGGCGCGTAAAAATTCACCCCTCCACTTT	CASSTTGRARKNSPLHF
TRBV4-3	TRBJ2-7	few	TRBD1	TGCGCCAGCAGCCAATCAACAGGGGTCCTTCCCTACGAGCAGTACTTC	CASSQSTGVLPYEQYF
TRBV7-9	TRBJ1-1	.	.	TGTGCCAGCAGCTTTGGGACAAACACTGAAGCTTTCTTT	CASSFGTNTEAFF
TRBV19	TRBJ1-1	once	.	TGTGCCAGTAGTTGGGGGACCCATTATAACACTGAAGCTTTCTTT	CASSWGTHYNTEAFF
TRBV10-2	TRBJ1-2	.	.	TGCGCCAGCAGTGACTGGCGGACGGCCTATGGCTACACCTTC	CASSDWRTAYGYTF
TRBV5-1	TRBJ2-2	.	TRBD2	TGCGCCAGCAGCCCCATGCGGGGGTACGACACCGGGGAGCTGTTTTTT	CASSPMRGYDTGELFF
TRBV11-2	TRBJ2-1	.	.	TGTGCCAGCAGCTTCCAGGGGAATGAGCAGTTCTTC	CASSFQGNEQFF
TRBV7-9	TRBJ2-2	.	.	TGTGCCAGCACTCCGTTGGCGGGCTCCTCGGGCACCGGGGAGCTGTTTTTT	CASTPLAGSSGTGELFF
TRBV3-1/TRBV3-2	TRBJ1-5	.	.	TGTGCCAGCAGCCAAGGGGCAGGGAATCAGCCCCAGCATTTT	CASSQGAGNQPQHF
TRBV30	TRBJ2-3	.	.	TGTGCCTGGAGGGGGCGCTTATCCACAGATACGCAGTATTTT	CAWRGRLSTDTQYF
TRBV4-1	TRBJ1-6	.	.	TGCGCCAGCAGCCAAAAGTTTAGCGATTCACCCCTCCACTTT	CASSQKFSDSPLHF
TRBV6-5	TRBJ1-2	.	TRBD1	TGTGCCAGCAGTTACGCCGGGACAGGGACGTCGGGCTACACCTTC	CASSYAGTGTSGYTF
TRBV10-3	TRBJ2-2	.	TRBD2	TGTGCCTCGGAACCGGGACTAAACACCGGGGAGCTGTTTTTT	CASEPGLNTGELFF
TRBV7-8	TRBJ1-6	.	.	TGTGCCAGCACCTCAAGACGGACAGCAAACTATAATTCACCCCTCCACTTT	CASTSRRTANYNSPLHF
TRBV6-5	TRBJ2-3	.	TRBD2	TGTGCCAGCAGTTACTCCGGACTAGCGGGGCCAGATACGCAGTATTTT	CASSYSGLAGPDTQYF
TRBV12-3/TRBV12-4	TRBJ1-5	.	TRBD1	TGTGCCAGCAGTGACAGGGGCAATCAGCCCCAGCATTTT	CASSDRGNQPQHF
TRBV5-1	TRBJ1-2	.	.	TGCGCCAGCAGCTTGGATTCGCCGGTGAACTATGGCTACACCTTC	CASSLDSPVNYGYTF
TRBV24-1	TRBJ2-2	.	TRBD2	TGTGCCACCAGTGCCCCTAGCGGGGGCTCCGGGGAGCTGTTTTTT	CATSAPSGGSGELFF
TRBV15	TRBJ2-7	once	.	TGTGCCACCAGCAGAGGAGGATATTCCTACGAGCAGTACTTC	CATSRGGYSYEQYF
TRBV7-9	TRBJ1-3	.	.	TGTGCCAGAGACCCAGTAACTTTTGGGAACTCTGGAAACACCATATATTTT	CARDPVTFGNSGNTIYF
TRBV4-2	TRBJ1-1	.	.	TGTGCCAGCAGCCAAGACCTGACACGACGGATGAACACTGAAGCTTTCTTT	CASSQDLTRRMNTEAFF
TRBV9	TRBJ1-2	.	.	TGTGCCAGCAGCGTAGGCGCAGGACAGCCACTCTATGGCTACACCTTC	CASSVGAGQPLYGYTF
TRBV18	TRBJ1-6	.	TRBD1	TGTGCCAGCTCAGGGAGCGACAGGGCAGATTCACCCCTCCACTTT	CASSGSDRADSPLHF
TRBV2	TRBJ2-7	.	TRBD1	TGTGCCAGCAGCCCAACTCGGACAGGGGGTCACGAGCAGTACTTC	CASSPTRTGGHEQYF
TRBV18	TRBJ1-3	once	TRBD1	TGTGCCAGCTCACCGGGACAGGCGTTGAACTCTGGAAACACCATATATTTT	CASSPGQALNSGNTIYF
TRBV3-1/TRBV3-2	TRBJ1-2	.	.	TGTGCCAGCAGCGAGGCAGCCCTCGGAGGCTACACCTTC	CASSEAALGGYTF
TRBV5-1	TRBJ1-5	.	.	TGCGCCAGCAGCTTTTCGGGGGGCGCGGAGCAGCCCCAGCATTTT	CASSFSGGAEQPQHF
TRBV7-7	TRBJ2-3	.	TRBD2	TGTGCCAGCAGCCCCAATCCTAGCGGGGGGGGTGGAGATACGCAGTATTTT	CASSPNPSGGGGDTQYF
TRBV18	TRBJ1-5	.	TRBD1	TGTGCCAGCTCACCACCGGAGGGGGCCGGACAGCCCCAGCATTTT	CASSPPEGAGQPQHF
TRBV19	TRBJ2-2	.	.	TGTGCCAGTAAGTCGGCAGGCGGCACCGGGGAGCTGTTTTTT	CASKSAGGTGELFF
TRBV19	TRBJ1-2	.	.	TGTGCCAGTAGTATAGCGGCGGGACCGGGCTATGGCTACACCTTC	CASSIAAGPGYGYTF
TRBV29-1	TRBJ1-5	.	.	TGCAGCGTTGCTGCGCGGAGCAATCAGCCCCAGCATTTT	CSVAARSNQPQHF
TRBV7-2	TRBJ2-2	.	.	TGTGCCAGCAGCCGCAGACCAAACACCGGGGAGCTGTTTTTT	CASSRRPNTGELFF
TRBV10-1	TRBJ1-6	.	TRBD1	TGCGCCAGCAGTGAGGGGGGACAGGGGATACGACCCCTCCACTTT	CASSEGGQGIRPLHF
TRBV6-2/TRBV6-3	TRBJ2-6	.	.	TGTGCCAGCAGTTCTGGACAGCCTGGGGCCAACGTCCTGACTTTC	CASSSGQPGANVLTF
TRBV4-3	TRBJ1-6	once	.	TGCGCCAGCAGCCAAGATTATCTTAGGAGGTCACCCCTCCACTTT	CASSQDYLRRSPLHF
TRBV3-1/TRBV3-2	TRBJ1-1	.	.	TGTGCCAGCAGCCCGGGGCCCCCTCAAGGGGCTTTCTTT	CASSPGPPQGAFF
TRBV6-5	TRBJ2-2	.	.	TGTGCCAGCAGGGGTACGGGGAACACCGGGGAGCTGTTTTTT	CASRGTGNTGELFF
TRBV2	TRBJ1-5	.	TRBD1	TGTGCCAGCAGTAGACAGGGATTTAGGCAGCCCCAGCATTTT	CASSRQGFRQPQHF
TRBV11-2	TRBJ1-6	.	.	TGTGCCAGCAGCGCACCACAGGGACGCTATAATTCACCCCTCCACTTT	CASSAPQGRYNSPLHF
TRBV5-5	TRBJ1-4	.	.	TGTGCCAGCAGCTTGGGTCCGGTCACAACTAATGAAAAACTGTTTTTT	CASSLGPVTTNEKLFF
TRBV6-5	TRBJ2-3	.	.	TGTGCCAGCACCAAAGGGGGGACAGCAGCAGATACGCAGTATTTT	CASTKGGTAADTQYF
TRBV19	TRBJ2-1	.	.	TGTGCCGCCAGGGACTTGTTCAATGAGCAGTTCTTC	CAARDLFNEQFF
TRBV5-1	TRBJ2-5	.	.	TGCGCCAGCAGCCTTGAAGAGACCCAGTACTTC	CASSLEETQYF
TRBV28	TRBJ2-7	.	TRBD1	TGTGCCAGCAGTTTACTGACAGGGTCTTCCTACGAGCAGTACTTC	CASSLLTGSSYEQYF
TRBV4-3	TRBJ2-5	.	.	TGCGCCAGCAGCCCGAGCTACCAAGAGACCCAGTACTTC	CASSPSYQETQYF
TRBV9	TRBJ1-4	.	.	TGTGCCAGCAGCCCTTCGGGGAGTGAAAAACTGTTTTTT	CASSPSGSEKLFF
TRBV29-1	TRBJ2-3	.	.	TGCAGCGTTGAAGCCCCCGTGTCAGATACGCAGTATTTT	CSVEAPVSDTQYF